This TCR beta chain was sequenced in a study of beta chain features in type 1 diabetes. This clone was picked up many times. Its matching antigen is unknown. Since all of the isolated RNA was reverse transcribed, expressed TCRB transcripts were what got sequenced. The table came from immunoSEQ multiplex PCR; TCRdb's copy has only in-frame clones and leaves some out. The sample shows some 300,000 clones, roughly 8% of them seen only once. CDR3 length equals 16 residues. Per germline, CDR1 LNHDA and CDR2 SQIVND (reference sequence). The J segment lost 3 bases and the V segment lost 7 bases, leaving 8 bases of the junction unmatched. Study findings and constraints: cDNA-based reads could over-represent cells with high TCR expression. The influence of HLA type on TCRB rearrangement stayed undetermined. For patients, the naive, central memory and Treg TCRB repertoires appeared more alike than for healthy donors. TCRB CDR3 length was moderately but significantly reduced in all four CD4+ subsets of Type 1 diabetes patients.

The rearrangement links TRBV19 to TRBJ2-3; TRBD2 agrees at 12 bases. Source material: central memory CD4+ T cells from blood. This TCR came from a young woman in good health. The CDR3 region has the DNA TGTGCCAGTAACGAACTAGCGGGAGGTGGTACAGATACGCAGTATTTT. Translated: CASNELAGGGTDTQYF.